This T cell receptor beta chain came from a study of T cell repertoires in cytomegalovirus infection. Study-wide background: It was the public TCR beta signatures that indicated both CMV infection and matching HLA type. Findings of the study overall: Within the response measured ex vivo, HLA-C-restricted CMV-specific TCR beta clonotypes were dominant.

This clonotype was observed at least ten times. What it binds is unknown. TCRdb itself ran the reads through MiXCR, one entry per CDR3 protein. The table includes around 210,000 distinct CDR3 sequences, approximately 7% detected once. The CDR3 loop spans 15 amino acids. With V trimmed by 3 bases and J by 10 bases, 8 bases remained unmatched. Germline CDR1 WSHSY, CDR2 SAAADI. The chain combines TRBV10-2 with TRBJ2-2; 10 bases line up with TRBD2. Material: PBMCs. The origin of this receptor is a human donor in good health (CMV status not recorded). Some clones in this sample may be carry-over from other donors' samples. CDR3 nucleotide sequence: TGCGCCAGCAGTGATCCTAGCGGGGGCCTGGAGGAGCTGTTTTTT. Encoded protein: CASSDPSGGLEELFF.